These 26 T cell receptor beta chains were all obtained from the same sample, sequenced in a study of T cell repertoires in cytomegalovirus infection. TCRdb reanalysed the reads using MiXCR and keeps one entry per CDR3 protein. Counted here are fewer than 650,000 distinct CDR3 sequences, approximately 40% occurring once; the ten biggest clones make up 48%. No antigen is known for these receptors. The sequencing used cultured PBMCs, collected from culture after CMV antigen stimulation. Receptors originate from a human donor in good health (CMV status not recorded). Some clones in this sample may be carry-over from other donors' samples.

The genes are TRBV5-6 and TRBJ2-1; tentatively, D is TRBD1 (5 bases). Deletions cut 0 bases from V and 2 bases from J, with 9 bases between. The CDR3 is made up of 15 amino acids. The germline gives CDR1 SGHDT, CDR2 YYEEEE. The CDR3 here is CASSLDDSPYNEQFF. The CDR3 DNA reads TGTGCCAGCAGCTTGGATGACAGCCCCTACAATGAGCAGTTCTTC. The whole variable domain, filled in from reference TRBV5-6 and TRBJ2-1, reads DAGVTQSPTHLIKTRGQQVTLRCSPKSGHDTVSWYQQALGQGPQFIFQYYEEEERQRGNFPDRFSGHQFPNYSSELNVNALLLGDSALYLCASSLDDSPYNEQFFGPGTRLTVL.

Here the CDR3 reads CASGPDTGENTEAFF. In DNA, the CDR3 is TGTGCTAGTGGTCCTGACACAGGAGAAAACACTGAAGCTTTCTTT. This chain links TRBV12-5 with TRBJ1-1; D is possibly TRBD1 (5 bases). V gave up 5 bases and J gave up 2 bases, with 15 bases separating them. The germline CDR1 and CDR2 sequences are LGHNT and FRNRAP. CDR3 length: 15 amino acids.

The chain carries TRBV7-2 and TRBJ2-3; D gene unclear. Germline V CDR1 and CDR2: SGHTA, FQGNSA. The CDR3 is 15 amino acids. With 2 bases removed from V and 1 base from J, the gap between germline ends came to 10 bases. CDR3 sequence reads: CASSLTTGRTDTQYF. CDR3 nucleotide sequence: TGTGCCAGCAGCTTAACGACCGGCCGCACAGATACGCAGTATTTT.

The J gene is TRBJ2-5, the V gene TRBV19; 12 nucleotides align to TRBD1. There are 14 residues in the CDR3. Trimming removed 5 bases from V and 9 bases from J; junction bases left unmatched: 7. Germline lookup yields CDR1 LNHDA and CDR2 SQIVND (reference sequence). CDR3: CASSLPGQGAPQYF. CDR3 sequence (DNA): TGTGCCAGTAGTCTACCGGGACAGGGGGCTCCCCAGTACTTC. Complete variable domain (other parts from reference TRBV19 and TRBJ2-5): DGGITQSPKYLFRKEGQNVTLSCEQNLNHDAMYWYRQDPGQGLRLIYYSQIVNDFQKGDIAEGYSVSREKKESFPLTVTSAQKNPTAFYLCASSLPGQGAPQYFGPGTRLLVL.

This sequence joins TRBV11-2 and TRBJ2-4; 14 bases fit TRBD2. With 5 bases clipped from V and 5 bases from J, the junction kept 5 bases outside the gene matches. Germline loops: CDR1 SGHAT, CDR2 FQNNGV. The CDR3 is 16 residues long. CDR3 loop: CASSTGLAGGQNIQYF. The DNA for the CDR3 is TGTGCCAGCAGCACTGGACTAGCGGGAGGTCAAAACATTCAGTACTTC.

For this clonotype: The junction shows a germline mismatch at one end, possibly a read error. The CDR3: CASSSQVGLVLF. The DNA for the CDR3 is TGTGCCAGCAGCTCCCAGGTTGGACTAGTGCTCTTC. The genes are TRBV7-9 and TRBJ2-1, with 7 bases identical to TRBD2. The CDR3 has 12 residues. The V gene's germline CDR1 is SEHNR and CDR2 FQNEAQ (reference sequence).

This chain uses TRBV7-2 with TRBJ1-4; D possibly corresponds to TRBD1 (6 bases). This CDR3 contains 15 residues. V dropped 5 bases and J dropped 7 bases, with 17 bases sitting between them. Germline CDR1 and CDR2: SGHTA and FQGNSA. In nucleotides, the CDR3 is TGTGCCAGCAGCCCCCGGGGGCGGAGGGGTGAAAAACTGTTTTTT. Protein sequence: CASSPRGRRGEKLFF. Full variable domain (outside the CDR3, taken from reference TRBV7-2 and TRBJ1-4): GAGVSQSPSNKVTEKGKDVELRCDPISGHTALYWYRQSLGQGLEFLIYFQGNSAPDKSGLPSDRFSAERTGGSVSTLTIQRTQQEDSAVYLCASSPRGRRGEKLFFGSGTQLSVL.

Written as DNA, the CDR3 is TGTGCCAGCAGCTTGGGCCAGAACCCCCGCTACACCTTC. It translates to CASSLGQNPRYTF. The rearrangement joins TRBV5-6 to TRBJ1-2; D call uncertain. Germline CDR1 reads SGHDT; CDR2 reads YYEEEE. The CDR3 extends over 13 amino acids. V lost 0 bases and J lost 9, with 12 bases in between.

This chain uses TRBV6-2 or TRBV6-3 with TRBJ1-2, with a possible D match to TRBD1 (5 bases). The CDR3 has 11 amino acids. Germline V gene lookup returns CDR1 MNHEY and CDR2 SVGEGT. Deletions cut 8 bases from V and 5 bases from J, with 9 bases between. The CDR3 DNA follows: TGTGCCAGCCAGCGGGGGTATGGCTACACCTTC. Its translation: CASQRGYGYTF.

This clonotype was picked up a small number of times. The chain uses TRBV4-3 and TRBJ1-2; D perhaps matches TRBD1 (5 bases). The germline gives CDR1 LGHNA, CDR2 YSLEER. The CDR3 spans 13 residues. V lost 0 bases to trimming and J lost 5 bases, with 7 bases between them. Here the CDR3 DNA reads TGCGCCAGCAGCCAAGATCCAGGGTATGGCTACACCTTC. It specifies CASSQDPGYGYTF.

The table lists this clonotype with many counts. J is TRBJ2-1 and V is TRBV7-9; 9 bases fit TRBD2. This CDR3 has 16 amino acids. The germline V gene encodes CDR1 SEHNR and CDR2 FQNEAQ (reference sequence). The V gene end was trimmed by 4 bases and the J gene end by 4 bases; junction bases not matched to a gene: 8. Here the CDR3 reads CASSYPSGGRYNEQFF. CDR3 sequence (DNA): TGTGCCAGCAGCTACCCCAGCGGGGGGCGATACAATGAGCAGTTCTTC.

There are a few counts of this clonotype. The V call is TRBV11-3, the J call TRBJ2-3, with 11 positions matching TRBD2. This CDR3 is built from 16 residues. The junction had 13 bases not matched to a gene; V was cut back by 5 bases and J by 9 bases. Germline assignment: CDR1 SGHNT and CDR2 YENEEA. The CDR3 loop reads CASSDITSGGSPTQYF. Written as DNA, the CDR3 is TGTGCCAGCAGCGACATCACTAGCGGGGGATCCCCCACGCAGTATTTT.

This clonotype occurred a few times. This sequence joins TRBV7-2 and TRBJ2-5; D not resolved. CDR3 length: 14 amino acids. The V gene lost 3 bases and the J gene lost 1 base, with 9 bases spanning the gap. Germline lookup yields CDR1 SGHTA and CDR2 FQGNSA. CDR3 residues: CASSFDGVQETQYF. CDR3 nucleotide sequence: TGTGCCAGCAGCTTTGACGGAGTCCAAGAGACCCAGTACTTC.

The chain uses TRBV7-2 and TRBJ2-5; either TRBD1 or TRBD2 may supply D (6 bases each). This CDR3 has 17 residues. Trimming left V 5 bases short and J 2 bases short, with 21 bases between. Germline values: CDR1 SGHTA, CDR2 FQGNSA. The chain's CDR3 is CASSRRTGAGRQETQYF. The DNA of the CDR3 is TGTGCCAGCAGCCGCCGCACGGGGGCGGGGCGACAAGAGACCCAGTACTTC.

This clonotype was detected many times. V gene TRBV7-2 combines with J gene TRBJ2-5; D gene uncertain. With 5 bases removed from V and 5 bases from J, the gap between germline ends came to 12 bases. Germline lookup yields CDR1 SGHTA and CDR2 FQGNSA. The CDR3 spans 13 residues. The CDR3 nucleotides are TGTGCCAGCAGCCCCGGTAGGCAGGAGACCCAGTACTTC. It codes for CASSPGRQETQYF.

This CDR3 reads CASREGPSTDTQYF. In nucleotides, the CDR3 is TGTGCCAGTAGGGAGGGGCCGAGCACAGATACGCAGTATTTT. The rearrangement links TRBV19 to TRBJ2-3; possible D gene TRBD2, 6 bases. The CDR3 covers 14 residues. Germline assignment: CDR1 LNHDA and CDR2 SQIVND (reference sequence). Trimming removed 6 bases at V and 0 bases at J, with 10 bases between.

The chain combines TRBV10-3 with TRBJ2-3, with unresolved D. This CDR3 has 11 amino acids. The V end lost 4 bases, the J end lost 4 bases, and 3 bases lay between the germline ends. Germline V CDR1 and CDR2: ENHRY, SYGVKD. CDR3 nucleotide sequence: TGTGCCATCAGTGGTTCAGATACGCAGTATTTT. Protein sequence: CAISGSDTQYF.

This chain connects TRBV18 to TRBJ2-1; 9 bases are a match to TRBD1. The CDR3 extends over 14 amino acids. Germline-derived CDR1 and CDR2 are KGHSH and LQKENI. After removal of 3 bases from V and 4 bases from J, the junction contained 1 base not matched to a gene. The CDR3 region is CASSPGTGYNEQFF. CDR3 sequence (DNA): TGTGCCAGCTCACCCGGGACAGGGTACAATGAGCAGTTCTTC.

The table lists this clonotype with a few counts. V and J are TRBV7-2 and TRBJ1-1; D perhaps matches TRBD1 (5 bases). The CDR3 runs 14 residues. CDR1 is SGHTA, CDR2 FQGNSA, per germline. V was shortened by 6 bases and J by 4 bases, with 15 bases between the two germline ends. The chain's CDR3 is CASRFDSAGTEAFF. As DNA, the CDR3 is TGTGCCAGCAGATTCGACAGTGCGGGCACTGAAGCTTTCTTT. Combining the CDR3 with reference TRBV7-2 and TRBJ1-1 gives the whole variable domain GAGVSQSPSNKVTEKGKDVELRCDPISGHTALYWYRQSLGQGLEFLIYFQGNSAPDKSGLPSDRFSAERTGGSVSTLTIQRTQQEDSAVYLCASRFDSAGTEAFFGQGTRLTVV.

This clonotype was detected ten times or more. The rearrangement uses TRBV7-2 and TRBJ1-5; D might be TRBD1 (6 bases). Per germline, CDR1 SGHTA and CDR2 FQGNSA. V lost 4 bases and J lost 4, with 11 bases in between. CDR3 size: 14 residues. The CDR3 loop is CASSSQGVNQPQHF. CDR3 DNA sequence: TGTGCCAGCAGCTCACAGGGTGTAAATCAGCCCCAGCATTTT.

This clonotype was found a few times. This rearrangement joins TRBV12-3 or TRBV12-4 to TRBJ1-5; no reliable D call. This CDR3 region has 14 residues. The germline V and J ends were trimmed by 2 bases and 5 bases, with 10 bases remaining between them. The DNA of the CDR3 is TGTGCCAGCAGTTTATTAGGGCGCGATCAGCCCCAGCATTTT. It translates to CASSLLGRDQPQHF.

This clonotype was found a few times. The chain has TRBV11-2 and TRBJ2-3; TRBD1 is a possible D gene (5 bases). This CDR3 is built from 14 residues. Germline V gene lookup returns CDR1 SGHAT and CDR2 FQNNGV. Trimming stripped 4 bases from V and 6 bases from J, with 14 bases between. The CDR3 sequence is CASSSGSTWDTQYF. DNA for the CDR3: TGTGCCAGCAGCTCAGGGTCGACCTGGGATACGCAGTATTTT.

The chain uses TRBV5-4 and TRBJ1-1; D remains ambiguous. CDR3 length: 18 amino acids. Trimming removed 0 bases from V and 5 bases from J, with 23 bases in between. The germline gives CDR1 SGHNT, CDR2 YYREEE (reference sequence). CDR3 sequence (DNA): TGTGCCAGCAGCTTGGGGCCTATCACTGAAATCGGAGGGACTGAAGCTTTCTTT. This translates into CASSLGPITEIGGTEAFF. Drawing the rest from reference TRBV5-4 and TRBJ1-1, the complete variable domain is ETGVTQSPTHLIKTRGQQVTLRCSSQSGHNTVSWYQQALGQGPQFIFQYYREEENGRGNFPPRFSGLQFPNYSSELNVNALELDDSALYLCASSLGPITEIGGTEAFFGQGTRLTVV.

The rearrangement links TRBV12-3 or TRBV12-4 to TRBJ1-3; weak D call: TRBD1 (6 bases). V was shortened by 4 bases and J by 0 bases, with 16 bases between the two germline ends. The CDR3 totals 17 residues. CDR3 nucleotide sequence: TGTGCCAGCAGTTCTATCCGGGACATTGACTCTGGAAACACCATATATTTT. It translates to CASSSIRDIDSGNTIYF.

This clonotype has just one count. The chain has TRBV12-3 or TRBV12-4 and TRBJ2-3, with a tentative D call TRBD1 (5 bases). V lost 8 bases, J lost 1 base, and 19 bases lay in between. This CDR3 is built from 16 residues. The CDR3 nucleotides read TGTGCCAGCGGGGCCCCTAGGGAAATCGGCACAGATACGCAGTATTTT. This encodes CASGAPREIGTDTQYF.

This clonotype was seen a few times. CDR3 sequence (DNA): TGTGCCATCAGTGAGACGGGACAGGAAGGGCACACTGAAGCTTTCTTT. As protein: CAISETGQEGHTEAFF. This chain joins TRBV10-3 and TRBJ1-1, with TRBD1 matching 8 bases. This CDR3 region has 16 residues. Germline values: CDR1 ENHRY, CDR2 SYGVKD. V shed 2 bases, J shed 3 bases, and the junction held 8 bases outside the gene matches.